These 29 T cell receptor beta chains came from one sample sequenced in a study of cytomegalovirus exposure and HLA in healthy donors. Use of 60 Vbeta and 13 Jbeta primers characterized the PCR. Profiling relied on immunoSEQ multiplex PCR, and the TCRdb table lists in-frame clones only, not all of them. Of around 72,000 clones in the sample, around 78% were seen once. Sequencing input: PBMCs. Source of these receptors: a man between 45 and 60 years old in good health and CMV-seronegative.

The CDR3 spells CASSPPSRTMEAFF. The CDR3 coding sequence is TGCGCCAGCAGCCCTCCATCACGGACAATGGAAGCTTTCTTT. The rearrangement joins TRBV5-1 to TRBJ1-1, with D tentatively TRBD1 (5 bases). Germline V gene sequence: CDR1 SGHRS, CDR2 YFSETQ. Between the trimmed V and J ends, which lost 4 bases and 8 bases, there was a span of 18 bases. The CDR3 has 14 residues. Using reference TRBV5-1 and TRBJ1-1 for the parts outside the CDR3, the full variable domain is KAGVTQTPRYLIKTRGQQVTLSCSPISGHRSVSWYQQTPGQGLQFLFEYFSETQRNKGNFPGRFSGRQFSNSRSEMNVSTLELGDSALYLCASSPPSRTMEAFFGQGTRLTVV.

V is TRBV11-2 and J is TRBJ2-1, with unresolved D. V lost 1 base and J 11 bases, leaving 15 bases between the germline ends. Germline V lookup: CDR1 SGHAT, CDR2 FQNNGV. The CDR3 has 14 amino acids. The CDR3 nucleotides are TGTGCCAGCAGCTTAGGAGTACTAAACCCGCAGCAGTTCTTC. This sequence encodes CASSLGVLNPQQFF.

On this clone: Relative to the germline gene, one junction end is altered; a read error may explain this. The rearrangement uses TRBV7-2 and TRBJ1-2; D gene uncertain. The CDR3 consists of 11 residues. In germline, CDR1 is SGHTA, CDR2 FQGNSA. The CDR3: CASSLGGWRVF. DNA of the CDR3: TGTGCCAGCAGCTTAGGTGGATGGCGGGTATTC.

The chain links TRBV29-1 to TRBJ2-1; 7 bases are shared with TRBD1. From germline, CDR1 is SQVTM and CDR2 ANQGSEA. The V gene end was trimmed by 5 bases and the J gene end by 9 bases; junction bases not matched to a gene: 10. There are 13 residues in the CDR3. DNA for the CDR3: TGCAGCGTTCTAGGGGGCGGGCTAAGTGAGCAGTTCTTC. Its translation is CSVLGGGLSEQFF.

The J gene is TRBJ1-5, the V gene TRBV29-1; D might be TRBD1 (5 bases). V was pared by 4 bases and J by 0 bases, with 7 bases between. The CDR3 contains 13 residues. Germline CDR1 SQVTM, CDR2 ANQGSEA. DNA for the CDR3: TGCAGCGTTGCACAGGATAGCAATCAGCCCCAGCATTTT. Amino acid sequence: CSVAQDSNQPQHF.

This chain links TRBV7-6 with TRBJ1-1; maybe TRBD1 (6 bases). Germline V gives CDR1 SGHVS, CDR2 FNYEAQ. CDR3 length: 15 residues. V was pared by 5 bases and J by 1 base, with 14 bases between. The CDR3 nucleotides are TGTGCCAGCAGCCAGAAAGGGGGGGCGAACACTGAAGCTTTCTTT. Its protein is CASSQKGGANTEAFF.

The chain employs TRBV28 and TRBJ1-2; 7 bases match TRBD1. V trimming: 5 bases; J trimming: 7 bases; junction bases outside the gene matches: 4. Germline loops: CDR1 MDHEN, CDR2 SYDVKM. The CDR3 extends over 12 amino acids. In DNA, the CDR3 is TGTGCCAGCAGTGACAGGGATCGTGGCTACACCTTC. This gives the protein CASSDRDRGYTF.

This clone has a handful of counts. This chain joins TRBV27 and TRBJ1-2; the match to TRBD1 covers 9 bases. This CDR3 contains 13 residues. Looked up from germline, CDR1 is MNHEY and CDR2 is SMNVEV (reference sequence). The ends lost 7 bases at V and 4 bases at J; junction bases unmatched: 4. CDR3 coding DNA: TGTGCCAGCACCGGGACAGGGTTCTATGGCTACACCTTC. It yields the protein CASTGTGFYGYTF.

J is TRBJ2-7 and V is TRBV30, with D tentatively TRBD1 (7 bases). The CDR3 totals 16 residues. The V end was cut by 1 base, the J end by 9 bases, with 25 bases between. Germline CDR1 GTSNPN, CDR2 SVGIG (reference sequence). CDR3 nucleotides: TGTGCCTGGAGTGACGTAGCAGGGGGGTCCCAACGAGCGCAGTACTTC. Amino acids: CAWSDVAGGSQRAQYF. The full variable domain, rest sourced from reference TRBV30 and TRBJ2-7, is SQTIHQWPATLVQPVGSPLSLECTVEGTSNPNLYWYRQAAGRGLQLLFYSVGIGQISSEVPQNLSASRPQDRQFILSSKKLLLSDSGFYLCAWSDVAGGSQRAQYFGPGTRLTVT.

J is TRBJ1-2 and V is TRBV19; possible D gene TRBD1, 5 bases. Germline values: CDR1 LNHDA, CDR2 SQIVND (reference sequence). This CDR3 region has 14 residues. Trimming removed 7 bases from V and 4 bases from J, with 16 bases in between. The CDR3 DNA reads TGTGCCAGTACATCAGACAGTATAAGCTATGGCTACACCTTC. Its translation: CASTSDSISYGYTF.

The V call is TRBV10-3, the J call TRBJ1-2; 9 bases match TRBD1. The germline V gene encodes CDR1 ENHRY and CDR2 SYGVKD. The CDR3 is made up of 13 amino acids. J was trimmed by 6 bases and V by 11 bases; bases with no gene match: 10. CDR3 DNA sequence: TGTGCCTTATCACAGGGGGCAACGAATGGCTACACCTTC. This sequence encodes CALSQGATNGYTF.

The chain has TRBV25-1 and TRBJ2-2; 7 nucleotides match TRBD1. The CDR3 runs to 14 residues. Per germline, CDR1 MGHDK and CDR2 SYGVNS. V was pared by 7 bases and J by 7 bases, with 9 bases of the junction left unmatched. The CDR3 region has the DNA TGTGCCAGCACTGACAGGGTGTTCGGCGGGGAGCTGTTTTTT. Translating it yields CASTDRVFGGELFF.

This chain uses TRBV6-6 with TRBJ2-7; 7 positions agree with TRBD2. The CDR3 is 15 residues long. Germline CDR1 is MNHNY and CDR2 is SVGAGI (reference sequence). The J segment lost 4 bases and the V segment lost 0 bases, leaving 6 bases of the junction unmatched. The CDR3 DNA follows: TGTGCCAGCAGTTACTCGTTAAGCGGGGAGTACGAGCAGTACTTC. This gives the protein CASSYSLSGEYEQYF.

The chain joins TRBV29-1 to TRBJ2-5, with 8 bases matching TRBD2. Germline V gene data show CDR1 as SQVTM and CDR2 as ANQGSEA. After removal of 8 bases from V and 4 bases from J, the junction contained 9 bases not matched to a gene. CDR3 length: 13 residues. The CDR3 region has the DNA TGCAGCCCCGTCGTCGGGGGGGGAGAGACCCAGTACTTC. As protein: CSPVVGGGETQYF.

The chain uses TRBV18 and TRBJ2-7; 11 nucleotides line up with TRBD2. V trimming: 6 bases; J trimming: 3 bases; junction bases outside the gene matches: 4. This CDR3 spans 14 amino acids. Germline lookup yields CDR1 KGHSH and CDR2 LQKENI. In DNA form, the CDR3 reads TGTGCCAGCTCGCTAGCGGGGGGTTACTACGAGCAGTACTTC. Translation gives CASSLAGGYYEQYF.

The genes are TRBV25-1 and TRBJ2-1, with 15 bases fitting TRBD2. The CDR3 contains 16 residues. The V and J ends lost 5 bases and 6 bases, in that order; junction bases with no gene match: 5. Germline assignment: CDR1 MGHDK and CDR2 SYGVNS. CDR3 protein: CASSKGLAGGSNEQFF. The CDR3 DNA is TGTGCCAGCAGTAAGGGACTAGCGGGAGGATCCAATGAGCAGTTCTTC.

V usage is TRBV6-5 and J usage is TRBJ2-3; D is possibly TRBD1 (6 bases). The V end was cut by 0 bases, the J end by 4 bases, with 8 bases between. Germline V gene sequence: CDR1 MNHEY, CDR2 SVGAGI. The CDR3 totals 14 residues. The CDR3 DNA reads as TGTGCCAGCAGTTACTCACAGGGTGCAGATACGCAGTATTTT. It translates to CASSYSQGADTQYF.

This chain links TRBV5-5 with TRBJ1-1; D is undetermined. Looked up from germline, CDR1 is SGHKS and CDR2 is YYEKEE (reference sequence). V was clipped by 3 bases and J by 1 base, with 10 bases between them. The CDR3 is 14 amino acids. The CDR3 coding sequence is TGTGCCAGCAGCTCCCAACCCGGGAACACTGAAGCTTTCTTT. The encoded protein is CASSSQPGNTEAFF.

The CDR3 sequence: CASSLKGANTEAFF. In DNA form, the CDR3 reads TGTGCCAGCAGCTTAAAGGGGGCGAACACTGAAGCTTTCTTT. This chain joins TRBV7-3 and TRBJ1-1; 7 bases map to TRBD1. V lost 1 base, J lost 1 base, and 0 bases stayed unmatched. CDR3 length equals 14 residues. Germline V gives CDR1 SGHTA, CDR2 FQGTGA.

The chain carries TRBV28 and TRBJ1-4; perhaps TRBD1 as D (6 bases). Between the trimmed V and J ends, which lost 6 bases and 5 bases, there was a span of 19 bases. CDR1 and CDR2 (germline): MDHEN, SYDVKM. The CDR3 is 16 residues long. The CDR3 nucleotides read TGTGCCAGCAGCTTTTTGGGGGCAAACTTAAATGAAAAACTGTTTTTT. This codes for CASSFLGANLNEKLFF.

This clone was seen a single time. J is TRBJ2-3 and V is TRBV7-3; 7 bases are a match to TRBD1. CDR1 is SGHTA, CDR2 FQGTGA, per germline. J gave up 5 bases and V 5 bases, and 7 bases lay outside the gene matches. The CDR3 runs 14 residues. The CDR3 region has the DNA TGTGCCAGCAGCCCAGGGGGAGATAAAGATACGCAGTATTTT. Translation: CASSPGGDKDTQYF.

This sequence joins TRBV6-1 and TRBJ1-5, with D possibly being TRBD1 (6 bases). The germline V gene encodes CDR1 MNHNS and CDR2 SASEGT. Trimming shortened V by 7 bases and J by 2 bases, and 15 bases separated the two germline ends. This CDR3 has 15 residues. The CDR3 reads CASTSTGQRNQPQHF. CDR3 bases: TGTGCCAGCACTAGTACAGGGCAGCGCAATCAGCCCCAGCATTTT.

The V call is TRBV5-1, the J call TRBJ2-3; 13 positions match TRBD2. After removal of 6 bases from V and 5 bases from J, the junction contained 6 bases not matched to a gene. This CDR3 is 15 amino acids long. Per the germline V gene, CDR1 is SGHRS and CDR2 is YFSETQ. The DNA for the CDR3 is TGCGCCAGCACGAGACTAGCGGGGGGTTTAGATACGCAGTATTTT. Encoded protein: CASTRLAGGLDTQYF.

This chain uses TRBV10-2 with TRBJ1-1; D not resolved. Germline V lookup: CDR1 WSHSY, CDR2 SAAADI. V was pared by 3 bases and J by 2 bases, with 10 bases between. This CDR3 has 14 amino acids. The CDR3 DNA is TGCGCCAGCAGTGACGAGCTGCCCAACACTGAAGCTTTCTTT. It translates to CASSDELPNTEAFF.

This rearrangement joins TRBV4-3 to TRBJ2-3, with TRBD2 as a possible D gene (6 bases). Germline-derived CDR1 and CDR2 are LGHNA and YSLEER. V was trimmed by 0 bases and J by 0 bases, leaving 10 bases between them. There are 16 residues in the CDR3. CDR3 region: CASSQERLGSTDTQYF. CDR3 bases: TGCGCCAGCAGCCAAGAACGACTAGGGAGCACAGATACGCAGTATTTT.

Only one count was recorded for this clone. V usage is TRBV10-3 and J usage is TRBJ1-5; TRBD1 aligns across 9 bases. With 4 bases clipped from V and 3 bases from J, the junction kept 1 base outside the gene matches. Germline CDR1 reads ENHRY; CDR2 reads SYGVKD. This CDR3 is 14 amino acids long. The CDR3 sequence is CAISGTGANQPQHF. The CDR3 nucleotides are TGTGCCATCAGTGGGACAGGGGCCAATCAGCCCCAGCATTTT.

The V and J genes are TRBV9 and TRBJ2-7; 13 bases align to TRBD2. The CDR3 contains 18 residues. Germline V gene data show CDR1 as SGDLS and CDR2 as YYNGEE. Trimming removed 3 bases from V and 7 bases from J; junction bases left unmatched: 16. CDR3 sequence (DNA): TGTGCCAGCAGCGCAACGCCGGGACTAGCGGGAAGCCCTGGAGAGCAGTACTTC. Translation gives CASSATPGLAGSPGEQYF.

The CDR3 is CARQGAQAFF. The CDR3, as DNA: TGCGCCCGACAGGGGGCACAAGCTTTCTTT. The chain has TRBV23-1 and TRBJ1-1, with TRBD1 matching over 10 bases. TRBV23-1 is an open reading frame whose function is uncertain. V dropped 11 bases and J dropped 9; count of bases not matched to a gene: 3. CDR3 size: 10 residues.

The chain joins TRBV6-1 to TRBJ1-5; D not resolved. CDR1 and CDR2 from the germline V gene are MNHNS and SASEGT. V shed 4 bases and J shed 0 bases, with 7 bases lying between them. This CDR3 contains 14 residues. This CDR3 is CASSGEISNQPQHF. The CDR3 DNA sequence: TGTGCCAGCAGTGGAGAAATTAGCAATCAGCCCCAGCATTTT.